This T cell receptor beta chain was retrieved from a study of T cell responses to AZD1222 COVID-19 vaccine. Notes on the study in general: Baseline seropositivity occurred in only a handful of AZD1222 recipients.

The method was immunoSEQ multiplex PCR; TCRdb's version includes in-frame clones alone and lacks a portion of them. The sample carries 100,000 to 150,000 clones, about 93% recorded once. The J segment lost 8 bases and the V segment lost 5 bases, leaving 2 bases of the junction unmatched. CDR3 length equals 11 residues. Looked up from germline, CDR1 is SEHNR and CDR2 is FQNEAQ (reference sequence). A word on this clone: The antigen remains undetermined.

This receptor was taken from an adult who received the AZD1222 COVID-19 vaccine. This material consisted of peripheral blood, taken 28 days after the second AZD1222 dose. The V gene is TRBV7-9, the J gene TRBJ1-1, with 7 bases fitting TRBD1. DNA for the CDR3: TGTGCCAGCAGCCAGGACAGGGAAGCTTTCTTT. This translates into CASSQDREAFF.